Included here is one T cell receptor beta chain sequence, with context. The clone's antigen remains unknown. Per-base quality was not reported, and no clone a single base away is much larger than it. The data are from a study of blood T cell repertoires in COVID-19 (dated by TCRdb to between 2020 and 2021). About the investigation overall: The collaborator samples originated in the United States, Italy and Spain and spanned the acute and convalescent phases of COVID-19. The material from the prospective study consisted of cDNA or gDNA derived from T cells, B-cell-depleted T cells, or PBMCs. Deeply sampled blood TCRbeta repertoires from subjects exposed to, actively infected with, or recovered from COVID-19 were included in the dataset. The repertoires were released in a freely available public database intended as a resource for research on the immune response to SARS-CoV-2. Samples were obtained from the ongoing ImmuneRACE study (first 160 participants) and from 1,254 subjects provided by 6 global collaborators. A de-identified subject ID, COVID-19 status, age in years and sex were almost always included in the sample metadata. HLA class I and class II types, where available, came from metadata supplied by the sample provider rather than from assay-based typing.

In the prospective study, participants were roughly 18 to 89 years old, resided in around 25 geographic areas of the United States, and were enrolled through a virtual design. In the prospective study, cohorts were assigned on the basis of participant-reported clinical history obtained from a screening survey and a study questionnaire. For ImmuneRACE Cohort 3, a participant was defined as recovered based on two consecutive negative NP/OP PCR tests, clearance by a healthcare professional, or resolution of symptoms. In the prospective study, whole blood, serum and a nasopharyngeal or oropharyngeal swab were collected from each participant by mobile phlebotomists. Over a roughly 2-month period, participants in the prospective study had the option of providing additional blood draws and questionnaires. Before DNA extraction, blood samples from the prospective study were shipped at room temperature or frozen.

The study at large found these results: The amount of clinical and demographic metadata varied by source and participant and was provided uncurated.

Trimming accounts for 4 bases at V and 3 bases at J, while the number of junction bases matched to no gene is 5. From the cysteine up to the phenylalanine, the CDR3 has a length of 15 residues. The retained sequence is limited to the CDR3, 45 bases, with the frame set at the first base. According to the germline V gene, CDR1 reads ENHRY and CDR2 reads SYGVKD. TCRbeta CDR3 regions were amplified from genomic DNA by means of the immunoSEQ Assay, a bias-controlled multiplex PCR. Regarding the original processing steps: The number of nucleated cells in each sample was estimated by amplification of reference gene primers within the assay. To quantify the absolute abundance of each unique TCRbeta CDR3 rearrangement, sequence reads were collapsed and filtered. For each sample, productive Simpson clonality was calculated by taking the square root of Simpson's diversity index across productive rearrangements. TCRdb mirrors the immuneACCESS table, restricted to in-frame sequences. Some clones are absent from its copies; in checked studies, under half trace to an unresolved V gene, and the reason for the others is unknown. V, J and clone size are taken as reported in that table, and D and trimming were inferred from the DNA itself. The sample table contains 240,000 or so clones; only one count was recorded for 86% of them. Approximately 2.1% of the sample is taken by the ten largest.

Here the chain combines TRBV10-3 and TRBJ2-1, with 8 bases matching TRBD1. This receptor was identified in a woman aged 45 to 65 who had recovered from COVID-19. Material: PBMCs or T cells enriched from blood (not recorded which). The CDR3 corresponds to CAISAGTGGYNEQFF. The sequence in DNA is TGTGCCATCAGTGCAGGGACAGGAGGCTACAATGAGCAGTTCTTC.